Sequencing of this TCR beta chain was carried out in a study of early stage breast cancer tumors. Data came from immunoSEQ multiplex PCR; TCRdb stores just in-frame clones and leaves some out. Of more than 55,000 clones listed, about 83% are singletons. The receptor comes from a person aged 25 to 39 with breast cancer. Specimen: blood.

CDR3 loop: CASSEVRASSYGYTF. The CDR3 nucleotides are TGTGCCAGCAGTGAAGTCCGGGCGTCCTCTTATGGCTACACCTTC. The genes are TRBV2 and TRBJ1-2; D unresolved. V was cut by 1 base and J by 5 bases, with 14 bases left in between. Germline V CDR1 and CDR2: SNHLY, FYNNEI. The CDR3 totals 15 residues.